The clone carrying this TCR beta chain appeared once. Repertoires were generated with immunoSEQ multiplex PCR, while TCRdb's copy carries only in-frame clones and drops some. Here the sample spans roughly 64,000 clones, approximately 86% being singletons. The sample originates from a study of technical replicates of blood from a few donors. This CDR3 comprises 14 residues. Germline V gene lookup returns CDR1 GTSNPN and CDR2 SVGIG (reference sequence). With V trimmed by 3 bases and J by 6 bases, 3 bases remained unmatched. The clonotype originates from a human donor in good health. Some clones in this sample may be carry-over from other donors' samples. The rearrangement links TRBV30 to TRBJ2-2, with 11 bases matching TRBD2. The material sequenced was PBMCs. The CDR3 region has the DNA TGTGCCTGGAGACTAGCGGGAGTCTCCGGGGAGCTGTTTTTT. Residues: CAWRLAGVSGELFF.